This T cell receptor (beta chain) was profiled in a study of T cell responses to AZD1222 COVID-19 vaccine. The germline gives CDR1 MNHEY, CDR2 SVGEGT. The V and J ends lost 2 bases and 2 bases, in that order; junction bases with no gene match: 4. The CDR3 length is 15 residues. Generated by immunoSEQ multiplex PCR, the TCRdb table keeps only in-frame clones and is missing some. The data hold about 120,000 clones, with more than 80% observed a single time. This material consisted of peripheral blood, taken on day 0 of AZD1222 vaccination. The gene calls are TRBV6-2 or TRBV6-3 and TRBJ2-7; 9 nucleotides agree with TRBD1. The TCR was taken from an adult in good health. The CDR3 DNA is TGTGCCAGCAGTTACAAAAGGACAGGGGCCTACGAGCAGTACTTC. Translation: CASSYKRTGAYEQYF.